This T cell receptor beta chain was sequenced for a study of vaccination and CD4 T cells after COVID-19. This clonotype was seen only a few times. Its antigen remains unidentified. The treatment was: approximately nine-day PBMC culture with coronavirus spike peptide pools or control peptides (ViraFEST assay). ViraFEST grew antigen-specific T cells using peptide pools, then sequenced TCRs. At both days 3 and 7, half the medium was replaced with fresh IL-2 medium. Sequenced with the Oncomine TCR Beta short-read assay was DNA taken from cultured CD4+ T cells. The authors extracted genomic DNA from cultured CD4+ T cells. MiXCR was run by TCRdb on the PCR reads, yielding one entry per CDR3 protein. Among about 20,000 distinct CDR3 sequences, around 43% were seen once, and the ten largest hold 12%. There are 20 residues in the CDR3. From germline, CDR1 is MNHNS and CDR2 SASEGT. The V gene lost 6 bases and the J gene lost 0 bases, with 28 bases spanning the gap.

The study, taken as a whole, reports: Convalescent patient numbers were relatively low, with no early post-infection timepoints.

Sequenced material: CD4+ T cells from blood, cultured in vitro. The origin of this receptor is a human donor who had recovered from COVID-19. This chain uses TRBV6-1 with TRBJ2-3, with D possibly matching TRBD1 (6 bases). In DNA form, the CDR3 reads TGTGCCAGCAGCCCTATTAATACCGTAGGACAGTTCCCTAGCACAGATACGCAGTATTTT. It translates to CASSPINTVGQFPSTDTQYF.